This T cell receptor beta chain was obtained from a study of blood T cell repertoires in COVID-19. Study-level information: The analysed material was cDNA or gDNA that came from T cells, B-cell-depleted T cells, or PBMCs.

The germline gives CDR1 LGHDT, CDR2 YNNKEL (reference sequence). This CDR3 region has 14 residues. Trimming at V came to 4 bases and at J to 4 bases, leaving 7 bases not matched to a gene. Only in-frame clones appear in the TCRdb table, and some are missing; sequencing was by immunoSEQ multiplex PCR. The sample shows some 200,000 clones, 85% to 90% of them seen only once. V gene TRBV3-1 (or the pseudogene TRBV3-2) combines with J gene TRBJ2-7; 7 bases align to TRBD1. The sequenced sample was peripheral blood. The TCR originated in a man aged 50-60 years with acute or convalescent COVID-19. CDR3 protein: CASSRDRGLYEQYF. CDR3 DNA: TGTGCCAGCAGCCGGGACAGAGGATTATACGAGCAGTACTTC.